The 8 T cell receptor beta chains listed next were all sequenced from one sample in a study of blood T cell repertoires in COVID-19. The table came from immunoSEQ multiplex PCR; TCRdb's copy has only in-frame clones and leaves some out. The profile shows about 220,000 clones, more than 65% of them singletons. The sample consisted of peripheral blood. The receptors here all came from a woman older than 75 with acute or convalescent COVID-19.

The DNA of the CDR3 is TGTGCCAGCAGTTACTCTACTCAGGGGGCGAGTCGCTACACCTTC. This gives the protein CASSYSTQGASRYTF. This chain links TRBV6-5 with TRBJ1-2; 8 bases are shared with TRBD1. Germline V gene data show CDR1 as MNHEY and CDR2 as SVGAGI. CDR3 length: 15 amino acids. V was clipped by 0 bases and J by 9 bases; unmatched bases: 9.

The rearrangement uses TRBV11-3 and TRBJ1-4; 9 bases align to TRBD1. The ends lost 5 bases at V and 3 bases at J; junction bases unmatched: 4. The V gene's germline CDR1 is SGHNT and CDR2 YENEEA. This CDR3 is built from 15 residues. CDR3 loop: CASSPGTGPNEKLFF. The CDR3 DNA reads as TGTGCCAGCAGCCCTGGGACAGGGCCTAATGAAAAACTGTTTTTT.

J is TRBJ2-5 and V is TRBV9; TRBD2 is a possible D gene (6 bases). Germline CDR1 is SGDLS and CDR2 is YYNGEE. The V end was cut by 0 bases, the J end by 0 bases, with 9 bases between. This CDR3 region has 15 residues. The CDR3 is CASSVVWGDQETQYF. CDR3 nucleotide sequence: TGTGCCAGCAGCGTAGTTTGGGGGGACCAAGAGACCCAGTACTTC.

This clone was counted only a few times. The V call is TRBV3-1 (or the pseudogene TRBV3-2), the J call TRBJ1-1; tentatively, D is TRBD1 (5 bases). V was clipped by 4 bases and J by 4 bases, with 16 bases between them. This CDR3 region has 15 residues. The germline gives CDR1 LGHDT, CDR2 YNNKEL (reference sequence). This chain's CDR3 is CASSPFGAGGTEAFF. The DNA of the CDR3 is TGTGCCAGCAGCCCGTTCGGGGCGGGAGGCACTGAAGCTTTCTTT.

The genes are TRBV27 and TRBJ1-1; TRBD1 matches 10 bases. Losses at the gene ends were 10 bases for V and 4 bases for J; bases not matched to a gene: 15. The CDR3 loop spans 16 amino acids. Germline lookup yields CDR1 MNHEY and CDR2 SMNVEV (reference sequence). CDR3: CATQRGDRGRPTEAFF. The CDR3 coding sequence is TGTGCCACTCAAAGGGGGGACAGGGGTCGACCCACTGAAGCTTTCTTT.

A remark on this clone: The same CDR3 can be traced to other DNA sequences in this sample. Written as DNA, the CDR3 is TGTGCCACCAGCAGAGATCCCGGCTCTGGAAACACCATATATTTT. Its translation: CATSRDPGSGNTIYF. The chain has TRBV15 and TRBJ1-3; D uncertain. CDR1 LNHNV and CDR2 YYDKDF come from the germline V gene (reference sequence). V was shortened by 0 bases and J by 0 bases, with 6 bases between the two germline ends. The CDR3 consists of 15 residues. The full variable domain, its missing parts supplied by reference TRBV15 and TRBJ1-3, is DAMVIQNPRYQVTQFGKPVTLSCSQTLNHNVMYWYQQKSSQAPKLLFHYYDKDFNNEADTPDNFQSRRPNTSFCFLDIRSPGLGDTAMYLCATSRDPGSGNTIYFGEGSWLTVV.

The genes are TRBV3-1 (or the pseudogene TRBV3-2) and TRBJ1-6; TRBD1 matches at 9 bases. CDR1 is LGHDT, CDR2 YNNKEL, per germline (reference sequence). V shed 5 bases and J 9 bases; nucleotides not matched to a gene: 11. The CDR3 has 16 residues. The CDR3 DNA follows: TGTGCCAGCAGCTACAGAACCGGGACAGGGACTTCACCCCTCCACTTT. Amino acid sequence: CASSYRTGTGTSPLHF.

V and J are TRBV18 and TRBJ1-1, with TRBD1 identical over 9 bases. CDR1 is KGHSH and CDR2 is LQKENI in the germline V gene. Losses at the gene ends were 1 base for V and 8 bases for J; bases not matched to a gene: 5. This CDR3 has 14 amino acids. Here the CDR3 DNA reads TGTGCCAGCTCACCACTGACAGGGGGTAAGGAAGCTTTCTTT. It encodes CASSPLTGGKEAFF.